A single sample gave rise to the 9 T cell receptor beta chains below, sequenced in a study of shared T cell receptors in the human thymus. Generated by immunoSEQ multiplex PCR, the TCRdb table keeps only in-frame clones and is missing some. The sample yields 550,000 to 800,000 clones, 80% to 90% seen once. The sample was also reused in another study, on human thymus T cells.

Source material: thymocytes. The receptors come from a girl in the first two years of life with a congenital heart defect.

The chain's CDR3 is CASSPPPGTANTEAFF. The CDR3 nucleotides read TGTGCCAGCAGCCCACCGCCCGGGACAGCGAACACTGAAGCTTTCTTT. The chain uses TRBV7-2 and TRBJ1-1; the match to TRBD1 covers 7 bases. This CDR3 has 16 amino acids. V dropped 5 bases and J dropped 1; count of bases not matched to a gene: 10. The germline V gene encodes CDR1 SGHTA and CDR2 FQGNSA.

The genes are TRBV13 and TRBJ2-5; a possible D gene is TRBD2 (5 bases). The V and J ends lost 2 bases and 5 bases respectively, with 15 bases between them. This CDR3 has 15 residues. Germline V gene sequence: CDR1 PRHDT, CDR2 FYEKMQ (reference sequence). This chain's CDR3 is CASSLRWRAQETQYF. In DNA form, the CDR3 reads TGTGCCAGCAGCTTAAGGTGGCGGGCCCAGGAGACCCAGTACTTC.

This chain links TRBV5-1 with TRBJ1-2; TRBD1 might be the D (6 bases). CDR3 length equals 18 residues. Germline V gives CDR1 SGHRS, CDR2 YFSETQ. Trimming shortened V by 4 bases and J by 0 bases, and 22 bases separated the two germline ends. CDR3 in amino acids: CASSRIHITDSPNYGYTF. DNA for the CDR3: TGCGCCAGCAGCCGAATCCATATAACGGACAGCCCTAACTATGGCTACACCTTC.

This chain joins TRBV4-3 and TRBJ1-3; a weak D match, TRBD1 (6 bases). Germline-derived CDR1 and CDR2 are LGHNA and YSLEER. This CDR3 has 15 amino acids. V dropped 4 bases and J dropped 4 bases, with 14 bases sitting between them. CDR3 in amino acids: CASSRGGEEGNTIYF. CDR3 coding DNA: TGCGCCAGCAGCCGAGGGGGGGAGGAGGGAAACACCATATATTTT.

This CDR3 is CASSLTGPYNEQFF. CDR3 nucleotide sequence: TGCGCCAGCAGCCTGACTGGCCCCTACAATGAGCAGTTCTTC. The J gene is TRBJ2-1, the V gene TRBV4-1; no reliable D call. V lost 4 bases to trimming and J lost 2 bases, with 9 bases between them. The CDR3 has 14 residues. The germline V gene encodes CDR1 MGHRA and CDR2 YSYEKL.

CDR3 bases: TGTGCCAGCAGCTTAAGTCAAAAGCGGGGGTGGGCAGATACGCAGTATTTT. This encodes CASSLSQKRGWADTQYF. This chain connects TRBV13 to TRBJ2-3; 8 nucleotides agree with TRBD2. CDR3 length: 17 amino acids. Germline V CDR1 and CDR2: PRHDT, FYEKMQ (reference sequence). V lost 2 bases to trimming and J lost 4 bases; unmatched junction nucleotides: 11.

J is TRBJ1-6 and V is TRBV28; 7 bases align to TRBD1. Germline CDR1 reads MDHEN; CDR2 reads SYDVKM. This CDR3 comprises 16 residues. Trimming at V came to 9 bases and at J to 8 bases, leaving 16 bases not matched to a gene. Here the CDR3 DNA reads TGTGCCAGTGGAGGGTCACGCCCAGGGGGTCATTCACCCCTCCACTTT. Translating it yields CASGGSRPGGHSPLHF.

In its sample, this clone was seen a few times. This rearrangement joins TRBV5-1 to TRBJ2-3; D might be TRBD1 (7 bases). V lost 1 base and J lost 6, with 24 bases in between. CDR3 length: 18 residues. Per germline, CDR1 SGHRS and CDR2 YFSETQ. The CDR3 protein is CASSLRGLRGTDHDTQYF. DNA for the CDR3: TGCGCCAGCAGCTTGCGGGGCCTCAGGGGGACTGACCACGATACGCAGTATTTT.

The chain links TRBV6-5 to TRBJ1-2; D uncertain. There are 15 residues in the CDR3. Germline values: CDR1 MNHEY, CDR2 SVGAGI. V lost 6 bases, J lost 4 bases, and 18 bases lay in between. The DNA for the CDR3 is TGTGCCAGCAGCCCCGGAAAACACAGATCCTATGGCTACACCTTC. Amino acids: CASSPGKHRSYGYTF.